The 32 T cell receptor beta chains below were found in one sample sequenced in a study of PD-1 blockade in classical Hodgkin lymphoma. In every patient, relapse followed autologous stem cell transplantation, while exposure to brentuximab vedotin differed. Some clones are missing from TCRdb's copy, which holds only in-frame ones; the method was immunoSEQ multiplex PCR. The sample includes around 91,000 clones, approximately 80% of them seen just once. Sequences were derived from peripheral blood mononuclear cells (PBMCs), sampled before the second cycle of nivolumab. The receptors were sampled from a human donor with classical Hodgkin lymphoma.

This chain joins TRBV5-6 and TRBJ1-1, with TRBD1 identical over 7 bases. Trimming cost V 4 bases and J 10 bases; bases outside gene matches: 16. The CDR3 length is 15 residues. Germline-derived CDR1 and CDR2 are SGHDT and YYEEEE. For the CDR3, the DNA is TGTGCCAGCAGCCCACCGGACAGGAGGGACCTGGGAGCTTTCTTT. It is translated as CASSPPDRRDLGAFF.

In its sample, this clone was seen a few times. The genes are TRBV6-1 and TRBJ1-5; unclear D gene. This CDR3 is 14 amino acids long. V lost 8 bases, J lost 5 bases, and 16 bases lay in between. Per the germline V gene, CDR1 is MNHNS and CDR2 is SASEGT. Written as DNA, the CDR3 is TGTGCCAGCCATGGGCAAGGGAAGCATCAGCCCCAGCATTTT. Its translation is CASHGQGKHQPQHF.

The rearrangement uses TRBV7-2 and TRBJ2-1; TRBD2 aligns across 8 bases. The CDR3 has 14 residues. The germline V gene has CDR1 SGHTA and CDR2 FQGNSA. The V segment lost 2 bases and the J segment 8 bases; nucleotides outside the gene matches: 5. CDR3 sequence: CASSLNGLADEQFF. The CDR3 DNA reads TGTGCCAGCAGCTTAAACGGACTAGCTGATGAGCAGTTCTTC.

The chain has TRBV7-2 and TRBJ2-3; the match to TRBD2 covers 7 bases. CDR3 length equals 15 residues. Germline V CDR1 and CDR2: SGHTA, FQGNSA. J gave up 6 bases and V 1 base, and 7 bases lay outside the gene matches. CDR3 bases: TGTGCCAGCAGCTTAGAGGGAGGGCTGGAGGATACGCAGTATTTT. This translates into CASSLEGGLEDTQYF.

This clone was seen a handful of times. This rearrangement joins TRBV28 to TRBJ1-3; D might be TRBD1 (5 bases). The CDR3 extends over 17 amino acids. Trimming cost V 5 bases and J 1 base, with 18 bases left between them. Germline V gives CDR1 MDHEN, CDR2 SYDVKM. The CDR3: CASSPRAPGSSGNTIYF. The CDR3 DNA follows: TGTGCCAGCAGTCCGCGGGCCCCAGGGTCGTCTGGAAACACCATATATTTT.

The rearrangement uses TRBV2 and TRBJ2-1, with 10 bases lining up with TRBD2. The CDR3 extends over 15 amino acids. Looked up from germline, CDR1 is SNHLY and CDR2 is FYNNEI. J gave up 4 bases and V 7 bases, and 7 bases lay outside the gene matches. CDR3: CASTGLAEVYNEQFF. In DNA form, the CDR3 reads TGTGCCAGCACAGGACTAGCGGAGGTATACAATGAGCAGTTCTTC.

The chain couples TRBV28 to TRBJ2-1; D may be TRBD2 (6 bases). The CDR3 contains 13 residues. Germline V CDR1 and CDR2: MDHEN, SYDVKM. With 5 bases removed from V and 9 bases from J, the gap between germline ends came to 14 bases. CDR3 in DNA: TGTGCCAGCAGTCCCCCGGGACTTCCTGAGCAGTTCTTC. It encodes CASSPPGLPEQFF.

This clone was detected once. The chain carries TRBV5-6 and TRBJ2-3; TRBD2 might be the D (6 bases). This CDR3 contains 14 residues. Germline CDR1 reads SGHDT; CDR2 reads YYEEEE. Trimming removed 6 bases from V and 4 bases from J, with 15 bases in between. CDR3 coding DNA: TGTGCCAGCACCCAGCCGGGGAGGCCAGATACGCAGTATTTT. This encodes CASTQPGRPDTQYF.

The rearrangement joins TRBV2 to TRBJ1-5; no clear D. The V and J ends lost 5 bases and 4 bases respectively, with 15 bases between them. This CDR3 comprises 15 residues. In germline, CDR1 is SNHLY, CDR2 FYNNEI. CDR3 residues: CASSWGPVTNQPQHF. CDR3 bases: TGTGCCAGCAGTTGGGGTCCCGTGACGAATCAGCCCCAGCATTTT.

Of note for this clone: The sample has other DNA sequences that encode this CDR3 too. The J gene is TRBJ1-2, the V gene TRBV30; unclear D gene. Germline V lookup: CDR1 GTSNPN, CDR2 SVGIG (reference sequence). The V end lost 7 bases, the J end lost 4 bases, and 13 bases lay between the germline ends. This CDR3 contains 12 residues. In nucleotides, the CDR3 is TGTGCCTACAGTCCAGGCGGCTATGGCTACACCTTC. Protein product: CAYSPGGYGYTF. Full variable domain (missing parts from reference TRBV30 and TRBJ1-2): SQTIHQWPATLVQPVGSPLSLECTVEGTSNPNLYWYRQAAGRGLQLLFYSVGIGQISSEVPQNLSASRPQDRQFILSSKKLLLSDSGFYLCAYSPGGYGYTFGSGTRLTVV.

The J gene is TRBJ1-1, the V gene TRBV10-3; possible D gene TRBD1, 6 bases. CDR3 length: 16 amino acids. The V end lost 6 bases, the J end lost 2 bases, and 19 bases lay between the germline ends. Germline lookup yields CDR1 ENHRY and CDR2 SYGVKD. As DNA, the CDR3 is TGTGCCATCAGCCTCTTCGAGGGAGGGGGTAACACTGAAGCTTTCTTT. The encoded protein is CAISLFEGGGNTEAFF.

In its sample, this clone was seen a few times. The chain uses TRBV6-5 and TRBJ2-5; 10 bases agree with TRBD2. V shed 4 bases, J shed 4 bases, and the junction held 9 bases outside the gene matches. Germline loops: CDR1 MNHEY, CDR2 SVGAGI. The CDR3 covers 16 residues. In DNA, the CDR3 is TGTGCCAGCAGTTCCCCGAGCGGGAGGGCCGGAGAGACCCAGTACTTC. Its translation is CASSSPSGRAGETQYF.

The chain combines TRBV18 with TRBJ1-2, with D unclear. Per the germline V gene, CDR1 is KGHSH and CDR2 is LQKENI. This CDR3 region has 14 residues. V was shortened by 2 bases and J by 6 bases, with 13 bases between the two germline ends. The CDR3 protein is CASSPLSKQNGYTF. CDR3 in DNA: TGTGCCAGCTCACCATTATCAAAACAGAATGGCTACACCTTC.

This clone was seen a single time. This CDR3 is CASSRTLANEQFF. CDR3 DNA: TGCGCCAGCAGCCGGACGCTAGCGAATGAGCAGTTCTTC. V gene TRBV5-1 combines with J gene TRBJ2-1, with a possible D match to TRBD2 (6 bases). The CDR3 totals 13 residues. From germline, CDR1 is SGHRS and CDR2 YFSETQ. Trimming stripped 4 bases from V and 7 bases from J, with 12 bases between.

This sequence joins TRBV5-8 and TRBJ1-4, with TRBD1 matching over 7 bases. Germline V gives CDR1 SGHTS, CDR2 YDEGEE. V shed 1 base, J shed 7 bases, and the junction held 1 base outside the gene matches. There are 13 residues in the CDR3. The CDR3 loop is CASSLWDSEKLFF. The CDR3 DNA reads TGTGCCAGCAGCTTGTGGGACAGTGAAAAACTGTTTTTT.

In the case of this clone: One end of the junction fails to match germline, which may point to a read error. The chain has TRBV7-2 and TRBJ2-3; TRBD2 aligns across 9 bases. The V gene's germline CDR1 is SGHTA and CDR2 FQGNSA. The CDR3 runs to 15 residues. The CDR3 DNA reads as TGCGCCAGCAGCCAAGAGCGGGAGGCGCTAGATACGCAGTATTTT. Translated, it gives CASSQEREALDTQYF.

The V gene is TRBV5-6, the J gene TRBJ1-1, with D possibly matching TRBD1 (5 bases). The CDR3 runs to 13 residues. The V gene's germline CDR1 is SGHDT and CDR2 YYEEEE. With 4 bases removed from V and 0 bases from J, the gap between germline ends came to 7 bases. In DNA, the CDR3 is TGTGCCAGCAGCGGGGACCTGAACACTGAAGCTTTCTTT. This encodes CASSGDLNTEAFF.

This sequence joins TRBV5-4 and TRBJ2-5; 7 bases align to TRBD1. The CDR3 covers 15 residues. Germline assignment: CDR1 SGHNT and CDR2 YYREEE (reference sequence). J gave up 2 bases and V 4 bases, and 8 bases lay outside the gene matches. As DNA, the CDR3 is TGTGCCAGCAGCCCCCCGGGACAGAGGCAAGAGACCCAGTACTTC. The encoded protein is CASSPPGQRQETQYF.

DNA for the CDR3: TGTGCCAGCAGCTTAGACGGAGTTACCGGGACAGGGAACTATGGCTACACCTTC. It specifies CASSLDGVTGTGNYGYTF. V usage is TRBV11-2 and J usage is TRBJ1-2, with 9 bases that match TRBD1. Germline V CDR1 and CDR2: SGHAT, FQNNGV. V shed 0 bases and J 2 bases; nucleotides not matched to a gene: 10. This CDR3 is built from 18 residues. Supplemented by reference TRBV11-2 and TRBJ1-2, the full variable domain reads EAGVAQSPRYKIIEKRQSVAFWCNPISGHATLYWYQQILGQGPKLLIQFQNNGVVDDSQLPKDRFSAERLKGVDSTLKIQPAKLEDSAVYLCASSLDGVTGTGNYGYTFGSGTRLTVV.

The chain employs TRBV7-6 and TRBJ1-1; maybe TRBD1 (5 bases). This CDR3 has 18 residues. Trimming removed 1 base from V and 0 bases from J, with 18 bases in between. Germline CDR1 is SGHVS and CDR2 is FNYEAQ. CDR3 sequence: CASSLGRSRGPMNTEAFF. The CDR3 nucleotides read TGTGCCAGCAGCTTAGGTCGATCTAGGGGTCCGATGAACACTGAAGCTTTCTTT.

V is TRBV7-8 and J is TRBJ1-4, with TRBD1 identical over 9 bases. Germline CDR1 SGHVS, CDR2 FQNEAQ. Trimming took 5 bases from V and 5 from J; bases not matched to a gene: 6. This CDR3 is 15 amino acids long. The CDR3 loop reads CASSVRTGENEKLFF. CDR3 nucleotides: TGTGCCAGCAGCGTCCGGACAGGGGAAAATGAAAAACTGTTTTTT.

V gene TRBV19 combines with J gene TRBJ1-2; TRBD1 is a possible D gene (6 bases). The CDR3 sequence is 16 residues long. The V end lost 2 bases, the J end lost 2 bases, and 15 bases lay between the germline ends. Germline V gene lookup returns CDR1 LNHDA and CDR2 SQIVND (reference sequence). In DNA, the CDR3 is TGTGCCAGTAGTATAAGAGGAGGCAGGGGCAACTATGGCTACACCTTC. The encoded protein is CASSIRGGRGNYGYTF.

V usage is TRBV13 and J usage is TRBJ2-7; the D is unclear. V shed 5 bases and J shed 0 bases, with 5 bases lying between them. Germline V gives CDR1 PRHDT, CDR2 FYEKMQ (reference sequence). This CDR3 is built from 12 residues. CDR3 sequence: CASSPSSYEQYF. In DNA, the CDR3 is TGTGCCAGCAGCCCCAGCTCCTACGAGCAGTACTTC.

This CDR3 reads CSVETDSTDTQYF. In nucleotides, the CDR3 is TGCAGCGTTGAAACAGACAGCACAGATACGCAGTATTTT. V usage is TRBV29-1 and J usage is TRBJ2-3; D unclear. Germline CDR1 is SQVTM and CDR2 is ANQGSEA. The CDR3 spans 13 residues. V lost 2 bases to trimming and J lost 0 bases, with 6 bases between them.

This chain connects TRBV10-3 to TRBJ1-5, with 7 bases identical to TRBD1. The CDR3 contains 17 residues. V lost 0 bases, J lost 0 bases, and 5 bases stayed unmatched. Germline CDR1 reads ENHRY; CDR2 reads SYGVKD. CDR3 nucleotides: TGTGCCATCAGTGAGTCGGGTACAGGGGCTAGCAATCAGCCCCAGCATTTT. It yields the protein CAISESGTGASNQPQHF.

The chain joins TRBV7-8 to TRBJ1-2; D not resolved. V was trimmed by 3 bases and J by 6 bases, leaving 14 bases between them. This CDR3 spans 14 amino acids. Per germline, CDR1 SGHVS and CDR2 FQNEAQ. CDR3 loop: CASSFGRADNGYTF. The CDR3 DNA sequence: TGTGCCAGCAGCTTCGGAAGGGCTGACAATGGCTACACCTTC.

J is TRBJ2-1 and V is TRBV6-6, with TRBD1 matching 7 bases. V was clipped by 4 bases and J by 1 base; unmatched bases: 4. The CDR3 loop spans 15 amino acids. Germline V gene lookup returns CDR1 MNHNY and CDR2 SVGAGI (reference sequence). The CDR3 region is CASSSATGSYNEQFF. The DNA of the CDR3 is TGTGCCAGCAGTTCCGCGACAGGGTCCTACAATGAGCAGTTCTTC.

The rearrangement links TRBV14 to TRBJ2-2; TRBD1 matches at 9 bases. Germline CDR1 reads SGHDN; CDR2 reads FVKESK. The CDR3 totals 16 residues. Trimming took 5 bases from V and 4 from J; bases not matched to a gene: 8. The CDR3 sequence: CASSAYRGRGTGELFF. The CDR3 DNA sequence: TGTGCCAGCAGCGCCTACAGGGGGCGCGGCACCGGGGAGCTGTTTTTT.

This sequence joins TRBV14 and TRBJ2-6; D is unresolved. Trimming took off 5 bases at V and 1 base at J, with 6 bases between the two ends. The CDR3 contains 14 residues. The V gene's germline CDR1 is SGHDN and CDR2 FVKESK. CDR3 sequence: CASSFLSGANVLTF. For the CDR3, the DNA is TGTGCCAGCAGCTTCCTATCTGGGGCCAACGTCCTGACTTTC.

The gene calls are TRBV28 and TRBJ2-7; D possibly corresponds to TRBD1 (6 bases). Trimming shortened V by 1 base and J by 1 base, and 11 bases separated the two germline ends. Germline V gene lookup returns CDR1 MDHEN and CDR2 SYDVKM. The length of the CDR3 is 15 residues. CDR3 protein: CASSLSGALSYEQYF. The CDR3 DNA follows: TGTGCCAGCAGTTTATCAGGGGCCCTTTCCTACGAGCAGTACTTC.

The rearrangement joins TRBV29-1 to TRBJ2-3; the D call may be TRBD1 or TRBD2 (5 bases each). Germline values: CDR1 SQVTM, CDR2 ANQGSEA. The CDR3 sequence is 12 residues long. Trimming removed 8 bases from V and 0 bases from J, with 9 bases in between. CDR3 in DNA: TGCAGCTTCCGGGACAGCACAGATACGCAGTATTTT. Translating it yields CSFRDSTDTQYF.

The V gene is TRBV6-1, the J gene TRBJ2-5, with 9 bases fitting TRBD2. The length of the CDR3 is 17 residues. Trimming removed 4 bases from V and 2 bases from J; junction bases left unmatched: 11. Germline V gene sequence: CDR1 MNHNS, CDR2 SASEGT. CDR3 residues: CASSALGGRGGQETQYF. CDR3 nucleotides: TGTGCCAGCAGTGCTTTAGGCGGGAGGGGGGGGCAAGAGACCCAGTACTTC.